The 15 T cell receptor beta chains given below trace back to one sample, sequenced in a study of control samples from healthy donors and cancer patients. The table came from immunoSEQ multiplex PCR; TCRdb's copy has only in-frame clones and leaves some out. The table records 160,000 or so clones, approximately 94% of them present only once. The specimen was blood. The receptors shown here come from a woman aged 40 to 49 in good health.

The V and J genes are TRBV6-5 and TRBJ1-1, with D possibly being TRBD1 (5 bases). The CDR3 covers 15 residues. Germline CDR1 and CDR2: MNHEY and SVGAGI. V dropped 4 bases and J dropped 0 bases, with 12 bases sitting between them. In nucleotides, the CDR3 is TGTGCCAGCAGTTCGACCAGGGTTGTGAACACTGAAGCTTTCTTT. Translated: CASSSTRVVNTEAFF.

This chain connects TRBV6-5 to TRBJ1-2; D is unclear. In germline, CDR1 is MNHEY, CDR2 SVGAGI. Trimming left V 8 bases short and J 2 bases short, with 15 bases between. This CDR3 spans 14 amino acids. The CDR3 coding sequence is TGTGCCAGCTTCCTCTTAGGCAGCAACTATGGCTACACCTTC. Its translation: CASFLLGSNYGYTF.

The gene calls are TRBV6-5 and TRBJ1-6; a possible D gene is TRBD1 (5 bases). Germline values: CDR1 MNHEY, CDR2 SVGAGI. This CDR3 is built from 15 residues. The ends were cut back, 10 bases at V and 13 bases at J, with 26 bases in the middle. In DNA, the CDR3 is TGTGCCATCAAGCCGCCCCGGCCCGAACAGGTGCCCCTCCACTTT. This sequence encodes CAIKPPRPEQVPLHF.

The table lists this clone with a count of one. V gene TRBV10-3 combines with J gene TRBJ2-2; D not resolved. With 0 bases removed from V and 2 bases from J, the gap between germline ends came to 1 base. The CDR3 spans 13 residues. CDR1 ENHRY and CDR2 SYGVKD come from the germline V gene. The CDR3 DNA reads TGTGCCATCAGTGAGTCCAACACCGGGGAGCTGTTTTTT. Its protein product is CAISESNTGELFF.

J is TRBJ1-2 and V is TRBV6-5; a weak D match, TRBD1 (5 bases). V lost 0 bases and J lost 8, with 13 bases in between. Germline V gene sequence: CDR1 MNHEY, CDR2 SVGAGI. CDR3 length: 14 amino acids. As DNA, the CDR3 is TGTGCCAGCAGTTACTCGAGAGGGGCGCGGGGCTACACCTTC. Its protein product is CASSYSRGARGYTF.

Only one count was recorded for this clone. J is TRBJ1-1 and V is TRBV5-5, with D unclear. Germline lookup yields CDR1 SGHKS and CDR2 YYEKEE (reference sequence). V lost 0 bases to trimming and J lost 2 bases, with 11 bases between them. The CDR3 has 15 amino acids. The CDR3 bases are TGTGCCAGCAGCTTGGCCAGCTCTCGAAACACTGAAGCTTTCTTT. This sequence encodes CASSLASSRNTEAFF.

In DNA form, the CDR3 reads TGCGCCAGCAGCCGCATGGGACAGACCTACGAGCAGTACTTC. Translated: CASSRMGQTYEQYF. The chain has TRBV4-3 and TRBJ2-7; 7 bases agree with TRBD1. The CDR3 loop spans 14 amino acids. Germline CDR1 and CDR2: LGHNA and YSLEER. The V and J ends lost 4 bases and 2 bases, in that order; junction bases with no gene match: 5.

The chain recombines TRBV12-3 or TRBV12-4 with TRBJ2-2; D may be TRBD1 (6 bases). This CDR3 has 12 amino acids. Trimming stripped 4 bases from V and 8 bases from J, with 8 bases between. This chain's CDR3 is CASSSGTGELFF. DNA for the CDR3: TGTGCCAGCAGTTCAGGGACAGGGGAGCTGTTTTTT.

The V gene is TRBV19, the J gene TRBJ2-1; a weak D match, TRBD1 (6 bases). The V end lost 3 bases, the J end lost 5 bases, and 17 bases lay between the germline ends. The CDR3 consists of 16 residues. CDR1 is LNHDA and CDR2 is SQIVND in the germline V gene (reference sequence). This CDR3 reads CASSMISGARDNEQFF. As DNA, the CDR3 is TGTGCCAGTAGTATGATTTCAGGGGCCAGGGACAATGAGCAGTTCTTC.

The V gene is TRBV7-2, the J gene TRBJ2-3, with 12 positions matching TRBD1. This CDR3 is built from 16 residues. Germline V gene sequence: CDR1 SGHTA, CDR2 FQGNSA. With V trimmed by 4 bases and J by 5 bases, 7 bases remained unmatched. CDR3 in DNA: TGTGCCAGCAGCTCCTTCCGGGACAGGGGGCAAGATACGCAGTATTTT. Translation gives CASSSFRDRGQDTQYF.

The chain has TRBV15 and TRBJ1-1; D may be TRBD1 (5 bases). Germline CDR1 is LNHNV and CDR2 is YYDKDF (reference sequence). CDR3 length: 14 amino acids. V was cut by 8 bases and J by 0 bases, with 13 bases left in between. CDR3 nucleotides: TGTGCCACCCAGGCAGGGCAATTGAACACTGAAGCTTTCTTT. Translation gives CATQAGQLNTEAFF.

The chain uses TRBV12-3 or TRBV12-4 and TRBJ2-4; weak D call: TRBD1 (7 bases). The V end lost 8 bases, the J end lost 5 bases, and 13 bases lay between the germline ends. CDR3 length: 13 amino acids. DNA for the CDR3: TGTGCCAGCGGAGGGGGCCTCCAAAACATTCAGTACTTC. Translating gives CASGGGLQNIQYF.

CDR3 in amino acids: CASSYDSNSGNTIYF. DNA for the CDR3: TGTGCCAGCAGTTACGACAGTAACTCTGGAAACACCATATATTTT. The rearrangement joins TRBV6-5 to TRBJ1-3; D perhaps matches TRBD1 (5 bases). Germline CDR1 reads MNHEY; CDR2 reads SVGAGI. The CDR3 extends over 15 amino acids. The germline V and J ends were trimmed by 2 bases and 0 bases, with 8 bases remaining between them.

V and J are TRBV29-1 and TRBJ2-1; D possibly corresponds to TRBD2 (6 bases). Germline CDR1 reads SQVTM; CDR2 reads ANQGSEA. This CDR3 is built from 11 residues. V dropped 5 bases and J dropped 5 bases, with 7 bases sitting between them. The CDR3 protein is CSVSSDNEQFF. Written as DNA, the CDR3 is TGCAGCGTTTCTAGCGACAATGAGCAGTTCTTC.

The CDR3 DNA sequence: TGCGCCAGCAGCCAAGCGCCAGGCGTCCAAGATTCACCCCTCCACTTT. Its protein product is CASSQAPGVQDSPLHF. The rearrangement joins TRBV4-3 to TRBJ1-6; unclear D gene. The V gene lost 1 base and the J gene lost 8 bases, with 15 bases spanning the gap. CDR3 length equals 16 residues. Germline-derived CDR1 and CDR2 are LGHNA and YSLEER.